One sample yielded the 30 T cell receptor beta chains listed below, sequenced in a study of glioma-infiltrating T cells after dendritic cell vaccination. The assay was immunoSEQ multiplex PCR, and TCRdb's table has in-frame clones only and misses some. Of approximately 84,000 clones in the sample, more than 75% were seen once. Material: blood, obtained before dendritic cell vaccination. The receptors derive from a human donor with glioblastoma.

This clone occurred once. This chain connects TRBV7-9 to TRBJ1-2; D call uncertain. The CDR3 consists of 14 residues. V lost 5 bases and J lost 7, with 17 bases in between. Germline CDR1 and CDR2: SEHNR and FQNEAQ (reference sequence). The CDR3: CASSPSLGGSGYTF. Written as DNA, the CDR3 is TGTGCCAGCAGCCCCTCCCTAGGTGGAAGTGGCTACACCTTC.

This chain joins TRBV11-2 and TRBJ1-4; D gene unclear. CDR1 is SGHAT and CDR2 is FQNNGV in the germline V gene. Trimming pared 2 bases from V and 7 bases from J, leaving 14 bases between. This CDR3 is 15 amino acids long. The CDR3 loop reads CASSLRREFAEKLFF. The DNA of the CDR3 is TGTGCCAGCAGCTTAAGGAGAGAGTTCGCTGAAAAACTGTTTTTT.

The chain is built from TRBV5-1 and TRBJ2-7; 10 bases are a match to TRBD1. V lost 3 bases, J lost 6 bases, and 6 bases stayed unmatched. Germline values: CDR1 SGHRS, CDR2 YFSETQ. The CDR3 extends over 14 amino acids. In DNA, the CDR3 is TGCGCCAGCAGCTACCGGGACAGGGGCGGCGAGCAGTACTTC. Its protein is CASSYRDRGGEQYF.

The chain is built from TRBV25-1 and TRBJ1-6; tentative D call: TRBD1 (6 bases). The CDR3 totals 15 residues. Trimming pared 0 bases from V and 7 bases from J, leaving 10 bases between. In germline, CDR1 is MGHDK, CDR2 SYGVNS. For the CDR3, the DNA is TGTGCCAGCAGTGAATATCAGGGGCAGAATTCACCCCTCCACTTT. Translated: CASSEYQGQNSPLHF.

This clone has just one count. This chain joins TRBV11-2 and TRBJ2-7; 12 bases match TRBD2. The CDR3 runs to 16 residues. V lost 0 bases and J lost 3; bases outside the gene matches: 3. Germline V gene sequence: CDR1 SGHAT, CDR2 FQNNGV. The CDR3 DNA sequence: TGTGCCAGCAGCTTAGATTGGGGACTAGCGGGCTACGAGCAGTACTTC. Its protein product is CASSLDWGLAGYEQYF.

V and J are TRBV4-1 and TRBJ2-3; 9 nucleotides line up with TRBD1. The V gene end was trimmed by 7 bases and the J gene end by 2 bases; junction bases not matched to a gene: 7. The CDR3 runs 15 residues. The germline gives CDR1 MGHRA, CDR2 YSYEKL. CDR3 in amino acids: CASTTGQGITDTQYF. As DNA, the CDR3 is TGCGCCAGCACCACGGGACAGGGAATCACAGATACGCAGTATTTT.

This clone was seen a handful of times. Distinct nucleotide sequences in the sample also encode this CDR3. The chain couples TRBV2 to TRBJ1-1, with no clear D. Trimming took 3 bases from V and 1 from J, leaving 6 bases between them. Per germline, CDR1 SNHLY and CDR2 FYNNEI. The CDR3 extends over 13 amino acids. The chain's CDR3 is CASSDTGNTEAFF. CDR3 in DNA: TGTGCCAGCAGTGATACTGGGAACACTGAAGCTTTCTTT.

CDR3 loop: CASRGQDTQPQHF. CDR3 DNA: TGTGCCAGCAGGGGACAGGATACTCAGCCCCAGCATTTT. This rearrangement joins TRBV25-1 to TRBJ1-5; 8 nucleotides match TRBD1. The V gene's germline CDR1 is MGHDK and CDR2 SYGVNS. V was clipped by 6 bases and J by 6 bases; unmatched bases: 4. The CDR3 covers 13 residues.

V is TRBV30 and J is TRBJ2-7; the match to TRBD2 covers 9 bases. After removal of 5 bases from V and 6 bases from J, the junction contained 8 bases not matched to a gene. The CDR3 has 13 amino acids. Germline CDR1 GTSNPN, CDR2 SVGIG (reference sequence). CDR3 sequence (DNA): TGTGCCTGGGGGACTAGCAGGAGGTCCGAGCAGTACTTC. Translation gives CAWGTSRRSEQYF.

The chain joins TRBV20-1 to TRBJ1-1; D remains unclear. Germline CDR1 and CDR2: DFQATT and SNEGSKA (reference sequence). Trimming left V 4 bases short and J 2 bases short, with 5 bases between. The CDR3 has 11 residues. The CDR3 DNA reads TGCAGTGCTACCCCAAACACTGAAGCTTTCTTT. Its protein is CSATPNTEAFF.

The rearrangement joins TRBV6-5 to TRBJ1-2; D might be TRBD1 (6 bases). V shed 9 bases and J shed 7 bases, with 15 bases lying between them. CDR1 MNHEY and CDR2 SVGAGI come from the germline V gene. The CDR3 has 12 amino acids. In nucleotides, the CDR3 is TGTGCCAGTAAAGGAGGGGGGGGTGGCTACACCTTC. Protein: CASKGGGGGYTF.

This clone was observed once. The rearrangement links TRBV9 to TRBJ2-1; 8 bases fit TRBD2. The germline gives CDR1 SGDLS, CDR2 YYNGEE. V was clipped by 0 bases and J by 0 bases; unmatched bases: 2. The CDR3 is 16 amino acids. CDR3 loop: CASSVAAGGSYNEQFF. The DNA for the CDR3 is TGTGCCAGCAGCGTAGCTGCGGGGGGCTCCTACAATGAGCAGTTCTTC.

The count of this clone is one. This chain joins TRBV5-8 and TRBJ2-7, with 10 bases that match TRBD2. The germline gives CDR1 SGHTS, CDR2 YDEGEE. This CDR3 spans 15 amino acids. Trimming cost V 7 bases and J 3 bases; bases outside gene matches: 10. The CDR3 bases are TGTGCCAGCGGTTTACGTAGCGGGGGGCTCTACGAGCAGTACTTC. Its translation is CASGLRSGGLYEQYF.

The chain combines TRBV5-6 with TRBJ1-4, with 10 positions matching TRBD1. This CDR3 comprises 16 residues. Trimming took 4 bases from V and 4 from J; bases not matched to a gene: 7. Germline V gene lookup returns CDR1 SGHDT and CDR2 YYEEEE. The CDR3 reads CASSPRQGAGNEKLFF. The CDR3 DNA reads TGTGCCAGCAGCCCAAGACAGGGGGCCGGTAATGAAAAACTGTTTTTT.

This clone was observed a few times. The V and J genes are TRBV6-6 and TRBJ2-7; 7 nucleotides match TRBD1. Germline-derived CDR1 and CDR2 are MNHNY and SVGAGI (reference sequence). This CDR3 comprises 14 residues. The trim removed 8 bases at V and 2 bases at J, leaving 9 bases unmatched. The CDR3 DNA sequence: TGTGCCAGCTCCCCGGGACAGCTAACCTACGAGCAGTACTTC. This codes for CASSPGQLTYEQYF.

As DNA, the CDR3 is TGTGCCAGCAGCGTAAACAGACTAGCGGGAGCGAAAGATACGCAGTATTTT. Protein: CASSVNRLAGAKDTQYF. The V gene is TRBV9, the J gene TRBJ2-3, with TRBD2 matching 12 bases. Trimming cost V 1 base and J 5 bases; bases outside gene matches: 8. There are 17 residues in the CDR3. Germline values: CDR1 SGDLS, CDR2 YYNGEE.

The chain has TRBV20-1 and TRBJ1-1; possible D gene TRBD1, 5 bases. This CDR3 has 11 amino acids. V was pared by 6 bases and J by 4 bases, with 9 bases between. Per the germline V gene, CDR1 is DFQATT and CDR2 is SNEGSKA (reference sequence). The CDR3 DNA is TGCAGTGCGGGCAGGGTCACTGAAGCTTTCTTT. It encodes CSAGRVTEAFF.

The chain is built from TRBV5-1 and TRBJ2-7, with 10 bases matching TRBD2. Looked up from germline, CDR1 is SGHRS and CDR2 is YFSETQ. The ends lost 0 bases at V and 7 bases at J; junction bases unmatched: 4. The CDR3 covers 14 residues. DNA of the CDR3: TGCGCCAGCAGCTTGGGCGGACTAGCGGAAGAGCAGTACTTC. Protein sequence: CASSLGGLAEEQYF.

This clone occurred a few times. V is TRBV7-6 and J is TRBJ2-2; the D gene is possibly TRBD1 (5 bases). V lost 2 bases to trimming and J lost 0 bases, with 7 bases between them. There are 15 residues in the CDR3. The germline V gene encodes CDR1 SGHVS and CDR2 FNYEAQ. The CDR3 nucleotides read TGTGCCAGCAGCTTACAGGGTCCGAACACCGGGGAGCTGTTTTTT. Its translation is CASSLQGPNTGELFF.

The chain employs TRBV15 and TRBJ2-5; D possibly corresponds to TRBD1 (7 bases). The J call is doubtful: the DNA matches TRBJ2-7 better. From germline, CDR1 is LNHNV and CDR2 YYDKDF (reference sequence). This CDR3 has 16 residues. The CDR3 reads CATSRAAGGQTYEQYF. The CDR3 DNA reads as TGTGCCACCAGCAGGGCCGCCGGGGGACAGACCTACGAGCAGTACTTC.

This clone was seen a handful of times. The chain joins TRBV7-9 to TRBJ2-7, with 8 bases aligning to TRBD1. In germline, CDR1 is SEHNR, CDR2 FQNEAQ (reference sequence). This CDR3 contains 14 residues. V was pared by 5 bases and J by 2 bases, with 5 bases of the junction left unmatched. CDR3 nucleotides: TGTGCCAGCAGCGAAACAGGGGGTACCTACGAGCAGTACTTC. As protein: CASSETGGTYEQYF. Supplemented by reference TRBV7-9 and TRBJ2-7, the full variable domain reads DTGVSQNPRHKITKRGQNVTFRCDPISEHNRLYWYRQTLGQGPEFLTYFQNEAQLEKSRLLSDRFSAERPKGSFSTLEIQRTEQGDSAMYLCASSETGGTYEQYFGPGTRLTVT.

The chain recombines TRBV6-1 with TRBJ1-5, with D perhaps TRBD1 (6 bases). Germline CDR1 MNHNS, CDR2 SASEGT. Trimming took 8 bases from V and 0 from J, leaving 11 bases between them. The CDR3 length is 14 residues. The CDR3 sequence is CASGQSYSNQPQHF. The CDR3 nucleotides are TGTGCCAGCGGACAGTCTTATAGCAATCAGCCCCAGCATTTT.

This clone came up a few times. This chain links TRBV7-6 with TRBJ1-4, with D uncertain. The CDR3 runs 14 residues. The V gene's germline CDR1 is SGHVS and CDR2 FNYEAQ. V lost 5 bases and J 7 bases, leaving 14 bases between the germline ends. CDR3 protein: CASSVGSRSEKLFF. Written as DNA, the CDR3 is TGTGCCAGCAGCGTCGGCTCTAGAAGTGAAAAACTGTTTTTT.

A single count supports this clone. The rearrangement joins TRBV30 to TRBJ2-7; D is perhaps TRBD1 (5 bases). The V gene's germline CDR1 is GTSNPN and CDR2 SVGIG (reference sequence). The CDR3 is 13 amino acids. V gave up 1 base and J gave up 3 bases, with 10 bases separating them. The CDR3 sequence: CAWSGGRNYEQYF. DNA of the CDR3: TGTGCCTGGAGTGGGGGCAGGAACTACGAGCAGTACTTC.

J is TRBJ1-6 and V is TRBV7-9, with TRBD1 matching over 8 bases. Germline V gene sequence: CDR1 SEHNR, CDR2 FQNEAQ (reference sequence). V lost 4 bases to trimming and J lost 9 bases; unmatched junction nucleotides: 11. The CDR3 contains 16 residues. DNA of the CDR3: TGTGCCAGCAGCTCACTGGGCAGGGGGCTAGGTTCACCCCTCCACTTT. It codes for CASSSLGRGLGSPLHF.

V and J are TRBV11-2 and TRBJ2-5; no firm D call. The germline gives CDR1 SGHAT, CDR2 FQNNGV. V was pared by 1 base and J by 6 bases, with 6 bases between. The CDR3 extends over 12 amino acids. Here the CDR3 DNA reads TGTGCCAGCAGCTTAGGATGGCAGACCCAGTACTTC. This codes for CASSLGWQTQYF.

The chain combines TRBV5-6 with TRBJ2-7; a possible D gene is TRBD1 (5 bases). V gave up 2 bases and J gave up 4 bases, with 19 bases separating them. CDR3 length: 16 amino acids. CDR1 and CDR2 from the germline V gene are SGHDT and YYEEEE. The CDR3 here is CASSLSQGRRVYEQYF. In nucleotides, the CDR3 is TGTGCCAGCAGCTTAAGTCAGGGTCGCAGAGTGTACGAGCAGTACTTC.

The chain couples TRBV7-9 to TRBJ1-1, with TRBD1 matching over 8 bases. Losses at the gene ends were 4 bases for V and 5 bases for J; bases not matched to a gene: 9. Looked up from germline, CDR1 is SEHNR and CDR2 is FQNEAQ (reference sequence). This CDR3 spans 15 amino acids. The CDR3 loop is CASSWPEDRVTEAFF. In DNA, the CDR3 is TGTGCCAGCAGCTGGCCCGAGGACAGGGTAACTGAAGCTTTCTTT.

The chain combines TRBV28 with TRBJ2-7, with 7 positions matching TRBD1. This CDR3 comprises 14 residues. Germline V gene lookup returns CDR1 MDHEN and CDR2 SYDVKM. V shed 11 bases, J shed 2 bases, and the junction held 12 bases outside the gene matches. CDR3 sequence reads: CAAGEGTAPYEQYF. The CDR3 DNA is TGTGCCGCTGGGGAAGGGACAGCACCCTACGAGCAGTACTTC.

The gene calls are TRBV6-5 and TRBJ1-4; D possibly corresponds to TRBD1 (6 bases). Germline V lookup: CDR1 MNHEY, CDR2 SVGAGI. This CDR3 has 13 residues. V was shortened by 4 bases and J by 8 bases, with 11 bases between the two germline ends. The CDR3: CASSFGGREKLFF. DNA of the CDR3: TGTGCCAGCAGTTTTGGGGGCCGAGAAAAACTGTTTTTT.